Sequencing of this T cell receptor beta chain was carried out in a study of technical replicates of blood from a few donors. The data were produced by immunoSEQ multiplex PCR, yet TCRdb's version contains in-frame clones alone and is incomplete. The sample holds over 60,000 clones; 93% are singletons and the top ten take approximately 0.24%. CDR3 length: 14 residues. Germline CDR1 SGHRS, CDR2 YFSETQ. The V and J ends lost 1 base and 2 bases, in that order; junction bases with no gene match: 0. The material sequenced was T cells isolated from PBMCs. This TCR was sampled from a human donor in good health. This chain joins TRBV5-1 and TRBJ2-5, with 9 bases identical to TRBD2. In DNA, the CDR3 is TGCGCCAGCAGCTTGACTAGCGGGCAAGAGACCCAGTACTTC. Residues: CASSLTSGQETQYF.